Below, 3 T cell receptor beta chains from the same sample are listed, as sequenced in a study of cytomegalovirus exposure and HLA in healthy donors. 13 Jbeta primers and 60 Vbeta primers were used for the PCR. TCRdb's table, derived via immunoSEQ multiplex PCR, lists solely in-frame clones and lacks some. The sample lists about 120,000 clones, 65% to 80% occurring once. Sequencing was performed on PBMCs. These receptors originate from a woman aged 40 to 49 in good health and CMV-seropositive.

This clone came up once. The V call is TRBV5-1, the J call TRBJ2-1, with a possible D match to TRBD2 (6 bases). The CDR3 is 15 residues long. The V and J ends lost 4 bases and 2 bases respectively, with 13 bases between them. CDR1 and CDR2 from the germline V gene are SGHRS and YFSETQ. The DNA of the CDR3 is TGCGCCAGCAGCACCCCGGGACTTACCTACAATGAGCAGTTCTTC. This gives the protein CASSTPGLTYNEQFF.

This rearrangement joins TRBV5-1 to TRBJ2-3; D is ambiguous. The CDR3 is 12 residues long. V was trimmed by 0 bases and J by 7 bases, leaving 6 bases between them. Germline assignment: CDR1 SGHRS and CDR2 YFSETQ. CDR3 coding DNA: TGCGCCAGCAGCTTGGACACCAATACGCAGTATTTT. Encoded protein: CASSLDTNTQYF.

The chain carries TRBV15 and TRBJ2-1; a possible D gene is TRBD2 (6 bases). V shed 0 bases and J shed 13 bases, with 13 bases lying between them. CDR1 and CDR2 from the germline V gene are LNHNV and YYDKDF (reference sequence). This CDR3 is built from 13 residues. The CDR3 nucleotides read TGTGCCACCAGCAGAGATTCGGCGGGGAGTCAGTTCTTC. Translation: CATSRDSAGSQFF.